The clone carrying this T cell receptor beta chain was counted only a few times. The antigen remains unidentified. This record belongs to a study of T cells in localized non-small cell lung cancer. Points from the study as a whole: Investigators sequenced only a single tumor region, leaving heterogeneity possible. Among blood samples, higher T cell density accompanied longer overall survival. Appearance in adjacent lung was seen for a median approximately 58 of the top 100 tumor clones. Clonality peaked in uninvolved adjacent lung rather than tumor.

This CDR3 comprises 14 residues. V was cut by 2 bases and J by 3 bases, with 11 bases left in between. Germline V gene sequence: CDR1 SGDLS, CDR2 YYNGEE. Generated by immunoSEQ multiplex PCR, the TCRdb table keeps only in-frame clones and is missing some. The data show approximately 47,000 clones, around 86% seen once. This TCR came from a man aged 35-75 years with stage II lung adenocarcinoma. The chain links TRBV9 to TRBJ2-5; D assignment may be TRBD1 or TRBD2 (5 bases each). The starting material was PBMCs, obtained before any cancer treatment. In nucleotides, the CDR3 is TGTGCCAGCAGCGTTTGGGACGAAAAAGAGACCCAGTACTTC. It codes for CASSVWDEKETQYF.